The 32 T cell receptor beta chains in this list originate from one sample, sequenced in a study of CD8+CD57+ T cells in acquired aplastic anemia. Genomic DNA was employed as the template in profiling TCR beta VDJ and CDR3. TCRdb processed the reads anew with MiXCR; each CDR3 protein has one entry. The profile shows 250,000 to 300,000 distinct CDR3 sequences, 45% to 65% of them singletons. The authors sequenced patients whose flow cytometry had shown CD8+CD57+ cell expansion. Sequenced sample: sorted CD4+, CD8+, or CD8+CD57+ T cells (not recorded which) from PBMCs. The receptors come from a human donor with aplastic anemia.

In this sample, this clonotype turned up a few times. The J gene is TRBJ2-7, the V gene TRBV5-1, with TRBD1 identical over 7 bases. Germline loops: CDR1 SGHRS, CDR2 YFSETQ. V gave up 4 bases and J gave up 0 bases; unmatched junction bases: 7. This CDR3 contains 15 residues. CDR3 amino acids: CASSRVTGTSYEQYF. The CDR3 DNA sequence: TGCGCCAGCAGCCGGGTGACAGGGACCTCCTACGAGCAGTACTTC.

This clonotype was seen many times. The gene calls are TRBV10-3 and TRBJ1-1; perhaps TRBD1 as D (6 bases). Germline-derived CDR1 and CDR2 are ENHRY and SYGVKD. CDR3 length: 15 residues. Trimming left V 5 bases short and J 1 base short, with 14 bases between. CDR3 residues: CAISRQLGGNTEAFF. CDR3 nucleotides: TGTGCCATCAGTAGACAGTTAGGGGGGAACACTGAAGCTTTCTTT.

There are many counts of this clonotype. The rearrangement uses TRBV24-1 and TRBJ2-3; 10 nucleotides line up with TRBD2. In germline, CDR1 is KGHDR, CDR2 SFDVKD. The CDR3 extends over 16 amino acids. V shed 2 bases and J 3 bases; nucleotides not matched to a gene: 4. As DNA, the CDR3 is TGTGCCACCAGTGATTATACTAGCGGGGATACAGATACGCAGTATTTT. This sequence encodes CATSDYTSGDTDTQYF.

The chain has TRBV6-4 and TRBJ2-3; 14 bases map to TRBD2. Germline CDR1 and CDR2: MRHNA and SNTAGT. V lost 5 bases, J lost 5 bases, and 3 bases stayed unmatched. The CDR3 sequence is 15 residues long. The CDR3, as DNA: TGTGCCAGCAGTCGACTAGCGGGGGGGCAAGATACGCAGTATTTT. This encodes CASSRLAGGQDTQYF.

Written as DNA, the CDR3 is TGTGCCAGCAGCCTACAGGGAAGCAACGGGGTAATAGGGTACGAGCAGTACTTC. Its translation: CASSLQGSNGVIGYEQYF. This chain connects TRBV7-6 to TRBJ2-7; possible D gene TRBD1, 6 bases. This CDR3 contains 18 residues. The ends were cut back, 5 bases at V and 4 bases at J, with 27 bases in the middle. Germline CDR1 and CDR2: SGHVS and FNYEAQ. Full variable domain (outside the CDR3, taken from reference TRBV7-6 and TRBJ2-7): GAGVSQSPRYKVTKRGQDVALRCDPISGHVSLYWYRQALGQGPEFLTYFNYEAQQDKSGLPNDRFSAERPEGSISTLTIQRTEQRDSAMYRCASSLQGSNGVIGYEQYFGPGTRLTVT.

This clonotype is judged medium-sized (0.01 to 0.1%). The genes are TRBV5-1 and TRBJ1-6; D possibly corresponds to TRBD1 (6 bases). Germline loops: CDR1 SGHRS, CDR2 YFSETQ. The CDR3 contains 15 residues. V was clipped by 5 bases and J by 9 bases, with 18 bases between them. The CDR3 sequence is CASSVGGRVGSPLHF. DNA of the CDR3: TGCGCCAGCAGTGTCGGGGGGCGAGTAGGTTCACCCCTCCACTTT.

The chain recombines TRBV2 with TRBJ2-1, with 9 bases lining up with TRBD2. The ends lost 7 bases at V and 6 bases at J; junction bases unmatched: 10. The CDR3 covers 15 residues. The germline V gene has CDR1 SNHLY and CDR2 FYNNEI. The CDR3 region has the DNA TGTGCCAGCATCCCCAGCGGGGGGCCCGGCAATGAGCAGTTCTTC. As protein: CASIPSGGPGNEQFF.

V is TRBV24-1 and J is TRBJ2-5, with no clear D. From germline, CDR1 is KGHDR and CDR2 SFDVKD. V was pared by 4 bases and J by 0 bases, with 5 bases between. The CDR3 has 13 residues. As DNA, the CDR3 is TGTGCCACCAGTGACCGGGACCAAGAGACCCAGTACTTC. Translation: CATSDRDQETQYF.

The V call is TRBV7-2, the J call TRBJ2-7; D not certain. Trimming pared 5 bases from V and 5 bases from J, leaving 19 bases between. The CDR3 is made up of 15 amino acids. The germline V gene has CDR1 SGHTA and CDR2 FQGNSA. The CDR3: CASSPEAVLGNEQYF. The CDR3 DNA reads as TGTGCCAGCAGCCCCGAGGCGGTCCTGGGGAACGAGCAGTACTTC.

In this sample, this clonotype turned up once. The rearrangement joins TRBV6-4 to TRBJ1-2, with D perhaps TRBD1 (5 bases). Germline loops: CDR1 MRHNA, CDR2 SNTAGT. V lost 8 bases to trimming and J lost 3 bases, with 13 bases between them. CDR3 length equals 13 residues. CDR3 sequence (DNA): TGTGCCAGCGGATCGCGGGGGGACTATGGCTACACCTTC. This encodes CASGSRGDYGYTF.

This rearrangement joins TRBV27 to TRBJ1-2, with D maybe TRBD1 (5 bases). Germline V gene data show CDR1 as MNHEY and CDR2 as SMNVEV (reference sequence). The CDR3 consists of 12 residues. V was trimmed by 7 bases and J by 7 bases, leaving 13 bases between them. The CDR3 protein is CASKIRGGGYTF. The DNA of the CDR3 is TGTGCCAGCAAAATTAGGGGAGGTGGCTACACCTTC.

The chain combines TRBV2 with TRBJ1-1, with D tentatively TRBD1 (5 bases). V lost 2 bases and J lost 7, with 14 bases in between. This CDR3 has 14 residues. Germline V CDR1 and CDR2: SNHLY, FYNNEI. The CDR3, as DNA: TGTGCCAGCAGTGAATTTGAGGGGCAGGGTGAAGCTTTCTTT. Its protein product is CASSEFEGQGEAFF. Variable domain in full (rest from reference TRBV2 and TRBJ1-1): EPEVTQTPSHQVTQMGQEVILRCVPISNHLYFYWYRQILGQKVEFLVSFYNNEISEKSEIFDDQFSVERPDGSNFTLKIRSTKLEDSAMYFCASSEFEGQGEAFFGQGTRLTVV.

V gene TRBV2 combines with J gene TRBJ1-3, with 8 positions matching TRBD1. Germline V gene data show CDR1 as SNHLY and CDR2 as FYNNEI. Unmatched junction bases numbered 23, after V lost 6 bases and J lost 10 bases. The CDR3 sequence is 18 residues long. This CDR3 is CASRSRGQVSQGARTIYF. The CDR3 bases are TGTGCCAGCAGAAGCAGGGGACAGGTCTCCCAGGGAGCGAGAACCATATATTTT.

The sample holds one count of this clonotype. This chain links TRBV7-2 with TRBJ2-5, with TRBD2 matching over 9 bases. This CDR3 has 15 residues. Germline V gives CDR1 SGHTA, CDR2 FQGNSA. Losses at the gene ends were 5 bases for V and 1 base for J; bases not matched to a gene: 5. The CDR3 here is CASSPLAGSQETQYF. The CDR3 bases are TGTGCCAGCAGCCCTCTAGCGGGGTCCCAAGAGACCCAGTACTTC. Combining the CDR3 with reference TRBV7-2 and TRBJ2-5 gives the whole variable domain GAGVSQSPSNKVTEKGKDVELRCDPISGHTALYWYRQSLGQGLEFLIYFQGNSAPDKSGLPSDRFSAERTGGSVSTLTIQRTQQEDSAVYLCASSPLAGSQETQYFGPGTRLLVL.

The CDR3 bases are TGCAGTGCTAGCTCGGGACTAGCGGACTACGAGCAGTACTTC. This sequence encodes CSASSGLADYEQYF. The rearrangement uses TRBV20-1 and TRBJ2-7; 11 bases match TRBD2. The germline CDR1 and CDR2 sequences are DFQATT and SNEGSKA (reference sequence). The CDR3 loop spans 14 amino acids. Trimming took 3 bases from V and 3 from J; bases not matched to a gene: 4.

The J gene is TRBJ1-6, the V gene TRBV19; D is possibly TRBD1 (6 bases). Germline values: CDR1 LNHDA, CDR2 SQIVND (reference sequence). CDR3 length: 14 amino acids. V lost 9 bases to trimming and J lost 7 bases, with 16 bases between them. CDR3: CASSARGENSPLHF. CDR3 in DNA: TGTGCCAGCAGCGCGAGGGGGGAAAATTCACCCCTCCACTTT.

This clonotype was recorded once. The chain couples TRBV7-3 to TRBJ2-4; 10 bases align to TRBD1. The germline V gene encodes CDR1 SGHTA and CDR2 FQGTGA. The CDR3 length is 18 residues. V gave up 4 bases and J gave up 0 bases; unmatched junction bases: 9. The CDR3 loop is CASSSSGTGVGAKNIQYF. The CDR3 region has the DNA TGTGCCAGCAGCTCTTCCGGGACAGGGGTGGGAGCCAAAAACATTCAGTACTTC.

This clonotype was seen a few times. The rearrangement uses TRBV2 and TRBJ2-5; possible D gene TRBD2, 5 bases. Trimming shortened V by 9 bases and J by 5 bases, and 22 bases separated the two germline ends. The V gene's germline CDR1 is SNHLY and CDR2 FYNNEI. CDR3 length: 15 residues. The CDR3 sequence: CASYGSLNSGETQYF. CDR3 nucleotides: TGTGCCAGTTATGGGTCGCTTAATTCGGGGGAGACCCAGTACTTC.

This clonotype was detected ten times or more. The chain joins TRBV11-2 to TRBJ1-5; weak D call: TRBD1 (5 bases). The germline V gene has CDR1 SGHAT and CDR2 FQNNGV. Between the trimmed V and J ends, which lost 2 bases and 5 bases, there was a span of 10 bases. The CDR3 loop spans 14 amino acids. Here the CDR3 DNA reads TGTGCCAGCAGCTTATCAGGGATCTATCAGCCCCAGCATTTT. It codes for CASSLSGIYQPQHF.

The gene calls are TRBV5-1 and TRBJ2-7; tentative D call: TRBD1 (6 bases). The V gene lost 4 bases and the J gene lost 0 bases, with 14 bases spanning the gap. CDR3 length equals 15 residues. Germline V gene sequence: CDR1 SGHRS, CDR2 YFSETQ. CDR3 residues: CASSRAPGHSYEQYF. The DNA of the CDR3 is TGCGCCAGCAGCAGGGCACCGGGACACTCCTACGAGCAGTACTTC.

Regarding this clonotype: The CDR3 ends on some other residue instead of the conserved phenylalanine or tryptophan, so this is likely a read error. The DNA is left out, because the CDR3 cannot be placed on it with certainty; the CDR3 is given as TCRdb lists it. J is TRBJ1-1 and V is TRBV20-1. CDR1 and CDR2 (germline): DFQATT, SNEGSKA (reference sequence). The CDR3 numbers 9 amino acids, ends counted. The CDR3: CSARATGLA.

This clonotype has a count of ten or more. This chain links TRBV19 with TRBJ1-6; 8 bases are a match to TRBD1. The length of the CDR3 is 15 residues. From germline, CDR1 is LNHDA and CDR2 SQIVND (reference sequence). V dropped 1 base and J dropped 4; count of bases not matched to a gene: 0. CDR3 sequence reads: CASSIGTGYNSPLHF. CDR3 DNA sequence: TGTGCCAGTAGTATAGGGACAGGGTATAATTCACCCCTCCACTTT. The full variable domain, in which reference TRBV19 and TRBJ1-6 provide the parts outside the CDR3, is DGGITQSPKYLFRKEGQNVTLSCEQNLNHDAMYWYRQDPGQGLRLIYYSQIVNDFQKGDIAEGYSVSREKKESFPLTVTSAQKNPTAFYLCASSIGTGYNSPLHFGNGTRLTVT.

The V gene is TRBV7-9, the J gene TRBJ2-5; no definite D call. This CDR3 is 13 amino acids long. The V end was cut by 1 base, the J end by 5 bases, with 8 bases between. Germline V gene sequence: CDR1 SEHNR, CDR2 FQNEAQ (reference sequence). The CDR3 DNA reads TGTGCCAGCAGCTTAGTCCTGCAGGAGACCCAGTACTTC. It codes for CASSLVLQETQYF.

This clonotype was picked up a small number of times. V is TRBV7-2 and J is TRBJ2-1; D remains unclear. This CDR3 comprises 14 residues. Trimming took off 0 bases at V and 7 bases at J, with 10 bases between the two ends. CDR1 and CDR2 from the germline V gene are SGHTA and FQGNSA. The CDR3: CASSLAQVGNEQFF. CDR3 DNA sequence: TGTGCCAGCAGCTTAGCGCAGGTAGGGAATGAGCAGTTCTTC.

The chain recombines TRBV7-3 with TRBJ2-1, with D possibly being TRBD2 (7 bases). V was clipped by 4 bases and J by 7 bases, with 14 bases between them. The germline CDR1 and CDR2 sequences are SGHTA and FQGTGA. The CDR3 covers 14 residues. CDR3 residues: CASSYPGGRNEQFF. The CDR3 bases are TGTGCCAGCAGCTACCCGGGGGGCCGTAATGAGCAGTTCTTC. The full variable domain, in which reference TRBV7-3 and TRBJ2-1 provide the parts outside the CDR3, is GAGVSQTPSNKVTEKGKYVELRCDPISGHTALYWYRQSLGQGPEFLIYFQGTGAADDSGLPNDRFFAVRPEGSVSTLKIQRTERGDSAVYLCASSYPGGRNEQFFGPGTRLTVL.

This clonotype was observed many times. This rearrangement joins TRBV9 to TRBJ2-2, with D possibly being TRBD2 (5 bases). Deletions cut 3 bases from V and 10 bases from J, with 13 bases between. Germline-derived CDR1 and CDR2 are SGDLS and YYNGEE. The CDR3 runs 13 residues. This chain's CDR3 is CASSATSVEELFF. In DNA, the CDR3 is TGTGCCAGCAGCGCCACTAGTGTTGAGGAGCTGTTTTTT.

The table lists this clonotype with many counts. This chain joins TRBV19 and TRBJ1-3; D is undetermined. V was shortened by 1 base and J by 1 base, with 11 bases between the two germline ends. The CDR3 consists of 16 residues. The germline gives CDR1 LNHDA, CDR2 SQIVND (reference sequence). The CDR3: CASSIGTKRSGNTIYF. CDR3 in DNA: TGTGCCAGTAGTATAGGCACAAAAAGGTCTGGAAACACCATATATTTT.

This clonotype appeared once. At one of its ends the junction is not consistent with the germline gene, which may arise from a read error. J is TRBJ2-7 and V is TRBV20-1, with 13 bases lining up with TRBD2. The CDR3 has 13 residues. Germline V gene data show CDR1 as DFQATT and CDR2 as SNEGSKA (reference sequence). The CDR3 nucleotides read TGCGGTGCTTGGACTAGCGGGAGTCACGAGCAGTACTTC. It encodes CGAWTSGSHEQYF.

The chain couples TRBV25-1 to TRBJ1-5; the D is unclear. CDR3 length: 12 residues. Germline V gene lookup returns CDR1 MGHDK and CDR2 SYGVNS. With 2 bases removed from V and 5 bases from J, the gap between germline ends came to 4 bases. The CDR3 region is CASSEGDQPQHF. The DNA for the CDR3 is TGTGCCAGCAGTGAAGGGGATCAGCCCCAGCATTTT.

Only a few counts were recorded for this clonotype. This chain joins TRBV2 and TRBJ1-5, with D perhaps TRBD1 (6 bases). In germline, CDR1 is SNHLY, CDR2 FYNNEI. Trimming shortened V by 2 bases and J by 7 bases, and 18 bases separated the two germline ends. The length of the CDR3 is 16 residues. The CDR3: CASSEQGRVGGQPQHF. The CDR3 coding sequence is TGTGCCAGCAGTGAACAGGGAAGGGTCGGGGGCCAGCCCCAGCATTTT.

The table lists this clonotype with many counts. The chain couples TRBV19 to TRBJ1-4, with 7 positions matching TRBD1. The CDR3 spans 15 residues. The germline V gene has CDR1 LNHDA and CDR2 SQIVND (reference sequence). V was clipped by 0 bases and J by 6 bases; unmatched bases: 4. The CDR3, as DNA: TGTGCCAGTAGTATAGATCCCGGGACAGATGAAAAACTGTTTTTT. It yields the protein CASSIDPGTDEKLFF. The whole variable domain, filled in from reference TRBV19 and TRBJ1-4, reads DGGITQSPKYLFRKEGQNVTLSCEQNLNHDAMYWYRQDPGQGLRLIYYSQIVNDFQKGDIAEGYSVSREKKESFPLTVTSAQKNPTAFYLCASSIDPGTDEKLFFGSGTQLSVL.

Of note for this clonotype: A much larger clonotype is one base distant, so this may be a read error. The V call is TRBV24-1, the J call TRBJ1-6; D is unclear. Germline V lookup: CDR1 KGHDR, CDR2 SFDVKD. CDR3 length: 17 amino acids. The CDR3 DNA reads as TGTGCCAGCTCACCACCGGGCGCGAGCTCCTATAATTCACCCCTCTACTTT. Translated: CASSPPGASSYNSPLYF.